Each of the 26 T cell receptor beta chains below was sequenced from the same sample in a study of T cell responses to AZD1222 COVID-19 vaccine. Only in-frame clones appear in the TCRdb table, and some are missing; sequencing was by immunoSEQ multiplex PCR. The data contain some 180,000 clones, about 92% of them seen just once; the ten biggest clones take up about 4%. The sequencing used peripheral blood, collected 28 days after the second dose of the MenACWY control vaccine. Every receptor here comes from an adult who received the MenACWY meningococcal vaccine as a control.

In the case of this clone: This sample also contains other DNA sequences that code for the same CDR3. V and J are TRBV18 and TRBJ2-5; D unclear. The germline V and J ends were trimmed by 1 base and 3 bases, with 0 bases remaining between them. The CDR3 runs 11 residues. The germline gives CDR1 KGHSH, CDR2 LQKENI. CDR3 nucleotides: TGTGCCAGCTCACCACAAGAGACCCAGTACTTC. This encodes CASSPQETQYF.

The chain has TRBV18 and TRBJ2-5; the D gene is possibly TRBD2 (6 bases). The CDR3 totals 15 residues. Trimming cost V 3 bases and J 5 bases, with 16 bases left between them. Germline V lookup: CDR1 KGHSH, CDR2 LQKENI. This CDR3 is CASSPDLQGRETQYF. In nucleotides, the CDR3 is TGTGCCAGCTCACCGGATCTACAAGGGAGGGAGACCCAGTACTTC.

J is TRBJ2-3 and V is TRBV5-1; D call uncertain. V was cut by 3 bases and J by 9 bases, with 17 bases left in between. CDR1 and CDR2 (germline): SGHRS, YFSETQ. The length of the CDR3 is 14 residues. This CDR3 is CASSSEGPRRTQYF. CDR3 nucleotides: TGCGCCAGCAGCTCGGAAGGACCCCGTCGAACGCAGTATTTT.

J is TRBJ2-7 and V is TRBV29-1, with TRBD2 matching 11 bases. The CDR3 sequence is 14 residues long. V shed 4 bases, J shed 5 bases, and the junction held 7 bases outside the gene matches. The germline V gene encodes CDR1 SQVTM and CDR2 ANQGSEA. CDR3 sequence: CSVGIAGGPDEQYF. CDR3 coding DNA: TGCAGCGTTGGTATAGCGGGAGGGCCGGACGAGCAGTACTTC.

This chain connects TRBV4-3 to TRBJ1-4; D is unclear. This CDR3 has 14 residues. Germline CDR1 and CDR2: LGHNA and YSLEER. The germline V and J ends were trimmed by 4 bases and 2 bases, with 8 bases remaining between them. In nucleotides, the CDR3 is TGCGCCAGCAGCCCCCCGGGGACTAATGAAAAACTGTTTTTT. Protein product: CASSPPGTNEKLFF.

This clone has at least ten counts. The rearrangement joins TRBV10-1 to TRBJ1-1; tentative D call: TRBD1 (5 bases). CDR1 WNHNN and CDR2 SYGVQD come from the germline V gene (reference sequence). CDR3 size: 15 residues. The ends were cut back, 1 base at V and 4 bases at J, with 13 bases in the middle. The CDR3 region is CASSEYRRGPTEAFF. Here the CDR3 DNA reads TGCGCCAGCAGTGAGTATAGGCGGGGACCCACTGAAGCTTTCTTT.

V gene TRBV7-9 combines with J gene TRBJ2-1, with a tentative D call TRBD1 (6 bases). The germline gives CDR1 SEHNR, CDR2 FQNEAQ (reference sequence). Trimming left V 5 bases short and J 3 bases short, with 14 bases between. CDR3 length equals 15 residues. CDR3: CASSPRGRDYNEQFF. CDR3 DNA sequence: TGTGCCAGCAGCCCCAGGGGTCGGGACTACAATGAGCAGTTCTTC.

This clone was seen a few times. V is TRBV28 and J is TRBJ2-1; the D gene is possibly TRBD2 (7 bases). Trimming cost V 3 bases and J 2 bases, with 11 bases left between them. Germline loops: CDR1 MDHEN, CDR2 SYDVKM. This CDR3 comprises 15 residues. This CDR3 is CASSLGGPPYNEQFF. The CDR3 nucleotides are TGTGCCAGCAGTTTGGGGGGGCCCCCCTACAATGAGCAGTTCTTC.

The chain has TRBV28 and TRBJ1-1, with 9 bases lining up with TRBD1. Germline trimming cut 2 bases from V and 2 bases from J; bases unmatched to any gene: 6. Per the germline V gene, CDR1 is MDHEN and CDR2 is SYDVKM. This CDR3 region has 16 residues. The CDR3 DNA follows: TGTGCCAGCAGTTTACTTTCGGACAGGGGTAACACTGAAGCTTTCTTT. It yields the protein CASSLLSDRGNTEAFF.

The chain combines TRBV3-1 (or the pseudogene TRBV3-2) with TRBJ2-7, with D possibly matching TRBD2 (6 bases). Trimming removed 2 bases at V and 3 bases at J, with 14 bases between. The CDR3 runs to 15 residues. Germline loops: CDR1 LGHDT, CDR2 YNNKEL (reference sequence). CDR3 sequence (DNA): TGTGCCAGCAGCCAATCGCATAGCGGAAACTACGAGCAGTACTTC. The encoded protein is CASSQSHSGNYEQYF.

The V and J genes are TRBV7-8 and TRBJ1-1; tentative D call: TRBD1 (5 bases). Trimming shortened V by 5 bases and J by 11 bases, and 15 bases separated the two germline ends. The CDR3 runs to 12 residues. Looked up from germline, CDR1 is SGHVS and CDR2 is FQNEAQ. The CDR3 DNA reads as TGTGCCAGCAGCCGGGACCAATTAACGGCTTTCTTT. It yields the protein CASSRDQLTAFF.

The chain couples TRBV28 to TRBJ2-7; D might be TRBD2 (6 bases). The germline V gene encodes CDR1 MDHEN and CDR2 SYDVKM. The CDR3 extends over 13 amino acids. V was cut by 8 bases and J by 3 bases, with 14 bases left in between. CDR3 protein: CASHPSGGYEQYF. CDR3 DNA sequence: TGTGCCAGCCACCCCTCCGGGGGCTACGAGCAGTACTTC. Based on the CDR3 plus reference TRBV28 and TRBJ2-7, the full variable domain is DVKVTQSSRYLVKRTGEKVFLECVQDMDHENMFWYRQDPGLGLRLIYFSYDVKMKEKGDIPEGYSVSREKKERFSLILESASTNQTSMYLCASHPSGGYEQYFGPGTRLTVT.

For the CDR3, the DNA is TGCGCCAGCAGCCAAGATCCAGGGAGGCGCAATCAGCCCCAGCATTTT. This translates into CASSQDPGRRNQPQHF. J is TRBJ1-5 and V is TRBV4-1, with a tentative D call TRBD1 (5 bases). The CDR3 length is 16 residues. V was clipped by 0 bases and J by 2 bases, with 11 bases between them. Germline-derived CDR1 and CDR2 are MGHRA and YSYEKL.

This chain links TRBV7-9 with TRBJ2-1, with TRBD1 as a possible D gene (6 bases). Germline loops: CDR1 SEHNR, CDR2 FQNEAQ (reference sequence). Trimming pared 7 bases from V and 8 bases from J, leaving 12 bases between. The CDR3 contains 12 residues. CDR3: CASKKQGHEQFF. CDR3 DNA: TGTGCCAGCAAAAAACAGGGACATGAGCAGTTCTTC.

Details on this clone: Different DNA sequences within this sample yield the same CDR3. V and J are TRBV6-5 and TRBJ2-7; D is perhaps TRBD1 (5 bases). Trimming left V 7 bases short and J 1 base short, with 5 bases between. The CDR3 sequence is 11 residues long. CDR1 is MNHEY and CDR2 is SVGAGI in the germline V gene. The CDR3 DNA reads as TGTGCCAGCAAGGGGTCCTACGAGCAGTACTTC. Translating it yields CASKGSYEQYF.

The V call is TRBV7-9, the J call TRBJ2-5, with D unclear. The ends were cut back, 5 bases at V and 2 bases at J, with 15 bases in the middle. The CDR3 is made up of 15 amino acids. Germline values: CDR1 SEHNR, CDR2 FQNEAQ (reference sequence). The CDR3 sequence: CASSPPAILQETQYF. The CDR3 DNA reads TGTGCCAGCAGCCCCCCGGCTATTCTTCAAGAGACCCAGTACTTC.

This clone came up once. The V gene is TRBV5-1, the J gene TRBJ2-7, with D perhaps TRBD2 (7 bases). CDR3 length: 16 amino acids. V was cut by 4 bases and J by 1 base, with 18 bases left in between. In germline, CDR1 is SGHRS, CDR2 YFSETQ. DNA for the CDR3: TGCGCCAGCAGCCCCTGGAGGGGAGGGGGGTCCTACGAGCAGTACTTC. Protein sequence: CASSPWRGGGSYEQYF.

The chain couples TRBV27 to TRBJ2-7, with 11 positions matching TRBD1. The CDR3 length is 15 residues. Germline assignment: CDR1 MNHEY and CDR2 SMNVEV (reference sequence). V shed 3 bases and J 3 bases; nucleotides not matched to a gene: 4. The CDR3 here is CASSLDRGQGYEQYF. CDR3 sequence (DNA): TGTGCCAGCAGTTTGGACAGGGGGCAAGGCTACGAGCAGTACTTC.

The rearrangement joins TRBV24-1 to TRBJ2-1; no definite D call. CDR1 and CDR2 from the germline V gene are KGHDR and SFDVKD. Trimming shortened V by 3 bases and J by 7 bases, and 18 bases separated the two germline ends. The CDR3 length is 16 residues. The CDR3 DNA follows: TGTGCCACCAGTGATCGGATCCGGCCGCCGACGAATGAGCAGTTCTTC. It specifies CATSDRIRPPTNEQFF.

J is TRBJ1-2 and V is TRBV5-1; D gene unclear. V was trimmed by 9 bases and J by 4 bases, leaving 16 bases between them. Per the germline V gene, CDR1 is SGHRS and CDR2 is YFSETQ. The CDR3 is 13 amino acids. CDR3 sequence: CATQAGSGYGYTF. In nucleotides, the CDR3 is TGCGCCACCCAAGCCGGGAGCGGCTATGGCTACACCTTC. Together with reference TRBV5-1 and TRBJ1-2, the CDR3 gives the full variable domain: KAGVTQTPRYLIKTRGQQVTLSCSPISGHRSVSWYQQTPGQGLQFLFEYFSETQRNKGNFPGRFSGRQFSNSRSEMNVSTLELGDSALYLCATQAGSGYGYTFGSGTRLTVV.

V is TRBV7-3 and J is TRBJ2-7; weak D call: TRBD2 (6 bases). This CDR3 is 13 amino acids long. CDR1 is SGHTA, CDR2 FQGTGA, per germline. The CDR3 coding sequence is TGTCCAGGCGGGATAGCGGCCTCTGGTGCGGAGTACTTC. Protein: CPGGIAASGAEYF.

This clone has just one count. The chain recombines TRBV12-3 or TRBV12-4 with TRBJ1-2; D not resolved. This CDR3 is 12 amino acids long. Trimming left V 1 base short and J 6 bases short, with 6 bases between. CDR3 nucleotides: TGTGCCAGCAGTTTAGTAGAGAATGGCTACACCTTC. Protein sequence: CASSLVENGYTF.

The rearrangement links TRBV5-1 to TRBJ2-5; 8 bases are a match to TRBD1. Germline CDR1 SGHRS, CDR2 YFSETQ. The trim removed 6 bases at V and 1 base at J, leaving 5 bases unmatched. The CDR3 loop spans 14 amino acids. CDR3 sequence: CASTRTGTQETQYF. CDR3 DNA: TGCGCCAGCACCAGGACAGGGACCCAAGAGACCCAGTACTTC.

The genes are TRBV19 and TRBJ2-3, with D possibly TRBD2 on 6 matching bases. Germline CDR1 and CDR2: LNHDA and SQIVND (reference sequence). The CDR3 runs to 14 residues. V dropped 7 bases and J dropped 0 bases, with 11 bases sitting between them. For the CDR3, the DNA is TGTGCCAGTACGTCGAGCGGGAGCACAGATACGCAGTATTTT. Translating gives CASTSSGSTDTQYF.

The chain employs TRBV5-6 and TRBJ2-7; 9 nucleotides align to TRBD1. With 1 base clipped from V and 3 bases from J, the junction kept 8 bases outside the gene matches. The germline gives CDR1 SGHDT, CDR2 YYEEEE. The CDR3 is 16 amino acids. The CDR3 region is CASSLPPGQGNYEQYF. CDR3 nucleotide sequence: TGTGCCAGCAGCTTGCCCCCGGGACAGGGAAACTACGAGCAGTACTTC.

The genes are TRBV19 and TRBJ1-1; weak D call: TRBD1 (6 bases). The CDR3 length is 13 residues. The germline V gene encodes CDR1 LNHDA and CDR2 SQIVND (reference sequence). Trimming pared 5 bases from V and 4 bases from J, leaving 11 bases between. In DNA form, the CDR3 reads TGTGCCAGTAGTTATGAGGGGGGCACTGAAGCTTTCTTT. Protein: CASSYEGGTEAFF.